This T cell receptor (beta chain) was recorded in a study of T cells in Graves' hyperthyroidism and ophthalmopathy (dated by TCRdb to between 2019 and 2020). For the wider study: Peripheral blood samples were taken at the time of initial diagnosis, prior to any treatment. Prospective prediction of ophthalmopathy was tested in an independent validation cohort of fewer than 20 hyperthyroidism patients and roughly 16 patients who later progressed to ophthalmopathy. The approximately 97 discovery patients were randomly divided into training and test sets at a 7:3 ratio. Thyroid tissue and blood T-cell repertoires from six Graves' hyperthyroidism patients were also compared in the study. The paper reports TCR Vbeta CDR3 sequencing of some 140 peripheral blood samples: 40 or so ophthalmopathy, about 75 hyperthyroidism and around 17 progressor patients. After blood sampling, hyperthyroidism patients were treated with methimazole at a starting dose of 30 mg daily, and ophthalmopathy patients were treated with high-dose intravenous methylprednisolone. TCR V-J signatures able to tell the groups apart were searched for in a discovery cohort of more than 90 patients, of whom about 40 had Graves' ophthalmopathy and some 60 had stable Graves' hyperthyroidism.

In its sample, this clonotype was seen many times. Its recognized antigen is unknown. No base-level quality is on record; no much larger clone is a single base apart. The CDR3 starts with the cysteine, ends with the phenylalanine, and has 13 residues. The read is trimmed to its CDR3 DNA, 39 bases read in frame from base 1. The junction shows trimming of 1 base on V and 3 bases on J, plus 7 bases between the germline ends. Amplification of TCR beta CDR3 regions was carried out from RNA transcripts. The TCR CDR3 was subjected to a first round of RT-PCR using the HTBI primer set and the Qiagen OneStep RT-PCR kit. The libraries were constructed in a second round of multiplex PCR and then size-selected and purified. The libraries were sequenced on an Illumina HiSeq2000 using paired-end 100 bp reads. In the authors' own workflow: SOAPnuke was used to process the raw data, throwing out any read that contained adapters or uncalled bases, had a mean Phred below 15, or lacked an exact constant-primer or identifier match. COPE v1.2.5 was used to merge high-quality paired reads, and clonotypes were defined as unique nucleotide sequences. Clonotypes were aligned to IMGT TRBV, TRBD and TRBJ reference segments using MiTCR v1.1. The analysis was restricted to V-J combinations with a frequency above 0.0001, which together covered 99% to 99.2% of the repertoires. A TCS score was defined as the ratio of F50 (clonal expansion) to E x V (chaos), with BLOSUM62-based TCRdist applied between CDR3 peptides within each V-J. Welch's t-statistics and random forest reduced some 510 V-J features to 13, which were used in a naive Bayes classifier (R e1071). The raw public data were reprocessed by TCRdb itself: fastp quality trimming at Q25, MiXCR clonotype calling, in-frame beta chains only. Under each unique CDR3 protein, matching rows form one entry showing the most common genes and DNA. TCRdb's processing, not the study's, gives the V and J calls here. This sample gives more than 300,000 distinct CDR3 sequences in total; about 18% of them show up just once. Of the sample, 30% to 35% is held by the ten largest clones.

Hyperthyroidism patients were aged 18 to 65 years and newly diagnosed, with disease duration of less than 2 months. Exclusion was applied to patients with uncontrolled infections, other autoimmune diseases, pregnancy or lactation. Diagnoses were based on clinical symptoms, serum thyroxine and TRAb, thyroid ultrasound and orbital computed tomography. Blood from progressor patients was collected at the time of first diagnosis with hyperthyroidism, before any ophthalmopathy symptoms had appeared. PBMCs were separated from 8 to 10 ml of fresh peripheral blood using Ficoll-Paque density gradient centrifugation. Patients classed as progressors first received a Graves' hyperthyroidism diagnosis and then went on to develop ophthalmopathy during follow-up. Trizol reagent was used to extract total RNA, and RNA quality was then checked on an Agilent 2100 Bioanalyzer. The paper's findings and limits, for the study overall: Sample size was not statistically predetermined, and blinding of investigators to group allocation was not performed. A model built on a 13 V-J signature distinguished ophthalmopathy from stable hyperthyroidism, reaching about 88% sensitivity and around 81% specificity in cross-validation and 80%/75% in testing. Most expanded thyroid clonotypes (frequency above 0.001) were also detected in blood, a finding suggesting that blood repertoires may reflect thyroid immune responses. During validation, the model predicted progression to ophthalmopathy a median of approximately 6.5 months ahead of onset, with approximately 70% sensitivity and 72% to 80% specificity.

The sequencing sample was made of blood. The clonotype comes from a woman in her thirties with Graves' hyperthyroidism that later progressed to Graves' ophthalmopathy. This sequence uses TRBV12-3 or TRBV12-4 and TRBJ2-7; a confident D gene designation cannot be given. The DNA sequence follows: TGTGCCAGCAGTTTAGGGCAGAACTACGAGCAGTACTTC. Its protein product is CASSLGQNYEQYF.